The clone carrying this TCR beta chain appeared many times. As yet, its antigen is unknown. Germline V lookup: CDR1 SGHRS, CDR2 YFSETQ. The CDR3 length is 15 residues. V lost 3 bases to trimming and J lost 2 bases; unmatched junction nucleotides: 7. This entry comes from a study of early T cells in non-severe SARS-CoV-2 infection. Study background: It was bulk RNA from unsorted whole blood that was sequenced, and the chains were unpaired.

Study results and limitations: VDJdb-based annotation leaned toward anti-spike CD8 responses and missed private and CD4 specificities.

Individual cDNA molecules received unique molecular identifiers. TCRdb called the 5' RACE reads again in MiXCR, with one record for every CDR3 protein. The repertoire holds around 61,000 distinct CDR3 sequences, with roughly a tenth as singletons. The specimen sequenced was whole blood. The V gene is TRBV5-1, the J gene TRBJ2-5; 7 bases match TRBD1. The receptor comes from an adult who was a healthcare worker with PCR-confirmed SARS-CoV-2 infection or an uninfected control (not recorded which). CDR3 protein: CASSYRDREQETQYF. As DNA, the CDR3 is TGCGCCAGCAGCTACCGCGACAGGGAACAAGAGACCCAGTACTTC.